The clone carrying this T cell receptor (beta chain) has at least ten counts. Its specificity is not known. These data belong to a study of T cells after yellow fever vaccination. General study results and limits: Just a small share of clonotypes turned up in the CD4 compartment as well as the CD8 compartment. In FACS-sorted repertoires, abundant clonotypes from the bulk population could appear as contaminants.

For TCR, cDNA came from 5'RACE template switching, which added a universal primer site and UMIs. TCRdb processed the 5' RACE reads anew with MiXCR; each CDR3 protein has one entry. The sample contains a few hundred thousand distinct CDR3 sequences, 4.1% of which appear only once. The V and J ends lost 4 bases and 10 bases, in that order; junction bases with no gene match: 10. The CDR3 sequence is 15 residues long. Germline loops: CDR1 SGHNT, CDR2 YYREEE (reference sequence). The gene calls are TRBV5-4 and TRBJ1-6, with TRBD1 matching over 8 bases. This receptor was obtained from a man aged 18 to 29 who received the YFV17D yellow fever vaccine. The sample was PBMCs, taken 5 days after the yellow fever booster vaccination. The CDR3 spells CASSLTGALLSPLHF. The CDR3 bases are TGTGCCAGCAGCCTGACAGGGGCTCTTCTGTCACCCCTCCACTTT.